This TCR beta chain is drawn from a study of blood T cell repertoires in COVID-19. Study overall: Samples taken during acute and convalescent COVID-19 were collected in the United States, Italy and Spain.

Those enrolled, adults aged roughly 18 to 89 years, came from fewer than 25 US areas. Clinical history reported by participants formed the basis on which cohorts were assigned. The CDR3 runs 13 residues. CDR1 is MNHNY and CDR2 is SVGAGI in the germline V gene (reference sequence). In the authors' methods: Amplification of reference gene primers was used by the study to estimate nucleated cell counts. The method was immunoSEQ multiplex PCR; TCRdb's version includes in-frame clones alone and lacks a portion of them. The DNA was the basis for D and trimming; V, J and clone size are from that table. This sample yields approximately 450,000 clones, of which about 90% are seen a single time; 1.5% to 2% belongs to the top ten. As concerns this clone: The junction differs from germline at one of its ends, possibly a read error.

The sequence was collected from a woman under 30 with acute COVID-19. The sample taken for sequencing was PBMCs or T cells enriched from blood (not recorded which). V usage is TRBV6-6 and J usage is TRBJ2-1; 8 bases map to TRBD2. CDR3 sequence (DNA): TGTGCCAGCACCGCCTCCGGGGGGGCCCCTTCGCTCTTC. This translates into CASTASGGAPSLF.